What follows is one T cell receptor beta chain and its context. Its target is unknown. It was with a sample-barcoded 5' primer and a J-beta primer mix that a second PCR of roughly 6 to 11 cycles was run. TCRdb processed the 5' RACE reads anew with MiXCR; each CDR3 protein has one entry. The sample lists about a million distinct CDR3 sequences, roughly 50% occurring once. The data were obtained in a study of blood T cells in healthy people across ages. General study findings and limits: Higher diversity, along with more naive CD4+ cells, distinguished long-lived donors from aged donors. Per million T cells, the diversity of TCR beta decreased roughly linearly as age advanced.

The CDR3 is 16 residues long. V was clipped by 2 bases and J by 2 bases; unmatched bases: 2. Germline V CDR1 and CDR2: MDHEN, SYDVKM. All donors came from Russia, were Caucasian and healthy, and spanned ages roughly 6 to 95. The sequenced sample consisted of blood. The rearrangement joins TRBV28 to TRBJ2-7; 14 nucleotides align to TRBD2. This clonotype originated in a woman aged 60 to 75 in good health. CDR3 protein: CASSLGTSGSPYEQYF. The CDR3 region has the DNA TGTGCCAGCAGTTTAGGGACTAGCGGGAGCCCCTACGAGCAGTACTTC. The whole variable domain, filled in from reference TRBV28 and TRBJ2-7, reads DVKVTQSSRYLVKRTGEKVFLECVQDMDHENMFWYRQDPGLGLRLIYFSYDVKMKEKGDIPEGYSVSREKKERFSLILESASTNQTSMYLCASSLGTSGSPYEQYFGPGTRLTVT.